The entry that follows covers one TCR beta chain sequence. Its matching antigen is unknown. The record originates from a study of shared clonotypes between healthy human individuals. CDR1 is GTSNPN and CDR2 is SVGIG in the germline V gene (reference sequence). The CDR3 loop spans 12 amino acids. The V end lost 3 bases, the J end lost 3 bases, and 8 bases lay between the germline ends. Donors comprised only Caucasian adults living in Nashville, Tennessee. Findings and caveats of the study: Compared with memory subsets, naive subsets generally had larger estimated richness. Generation probabilities of non-shared clonotypes were lower (relative to those shared by all four donors).

Deep was the level at which the assay was run. Libraries were prepared by immunoSEQ multiplex PCR; TCRdb keeps only in-frame clonotypes and omits some of them. Among roughly 2 million clones, 85% to 95% were seen once, and the ten largest hold roughly 0.13%. The rearrangement joins TRBV30 to TRBJ1-1, with D unresolved. The receptor's source is a man between 18 and 35 years old in good health. The source material was naive CD4+ T cells sorted from blood. Subset meaning: CD45RA+ positively selected. The CDR3 DNA is TGTGCCTGGAGCGATCGCTACACTGAAGCTTTCTTT. The encoded protein is CAWSDRYTEAFF.